The 32 T cell receptor beta chains below come from one sample, sequenced in a study of PD-1 blockade in classical Hodgkin lymphoma. Each patient relapsed following autologous stem cell transplantation, and prior brentuximab vedotin exposure differed. The assay was immunoSEQ multiplex PCR, and TCRdb's table has in-frame clones only and misses some. The table includes under 95,000 clones, roughly 91% detected once. The material sequenced was peripheral blood mononuclear cells (PBMCs), taken at baseline. The source of these receptors is a human donor with classical Hodgkin lymphoma.

With respect to this clone: The junction departs from germline at one end; a sequencing error may be responsible. This sequence joins TRBV5-8 and TRBJ2-7; the D is unclear. The CDR3 has 14 amino acids. Germline V gene sequence: CDR1 SGHTS, CDR2 YDEGEE. CDR3: CASSPWSVDNLRTF. The CDR3 DNA is TGTGCCAGCAGCCCTTGGTCGGTCGACAACTTAAGAACCTTC.

The genes are TRBV5-1 and TRBJ2-7; D is ambiguous. V was cut by 4 bases and J by 3 bases, with 17 bases left in between. CDR1 is SGHRS, CDR2 YFSETQ, per germline. CDR3 length: 15 amino acids. The CDR3 DNA reads as TGCGCCAGCAGCGCGGCCGGCGGCGGCCTCTACGAGCAGTACTTC. It is translated as CASSAAGGGLYEQYF. Looking up the rest from reference TRBV5-1 and TRBJ2-7 gives the full variable domain: KAGVTQTPRYLIKTRGQQVTLSCSPISGHRSVSWYQQTPGQGLQFLFEYFSETQRNKGNFPGRFSGRQFSNSRSEMNVSTLELGDSALYLCASSAAGGGLYEQYFGPGTRLTVT.

The rearrangement uses TRBV7-9 and TRBJ2-2; TRBD2 is a possible D gene (5 bases). CDR1 is SEHNR, CDR2 FQNEAQ, per germline (reference sequence). The CDR3 runs 14 residues. With 6 bases removed from V and 6 bases from J, the gap between germline ends came to 14 bases. The CDR3 is CASSPPRVPGELFF. CDR3 coding DNA: TGTGCCAGCAGTCCACCGCGGGTCCCCGGGGAGCTGTTTTTT.

The rearrangement links TRBV7-9 to TRBJ2-2, with 12 bases fitting TRBD2. V was pared by 2 bases and J by 7 bases, with 8 bases of the junction left unmatched. From germline, CDR1 is SEHNR and CDR2 FQNEAQ (reference sequence). This CDR3 has 17 amino acids. CDR3 in DNA: TGTGCCAGCAGCTTACCCCTAGCGGGGGGGCTGAACGGGGAGCTGTTTTTT. It translates to CASSLPLAGGLNGELFF.

This chain uses TRBV15 with TRBJ1-4, with TRBD1 matching over 9 bases. CDR3 length: 18 residues. Germline CDR1 reads LNHNV; CDR2 reads YYDKDF (reference sequence). The V segment lost 4 bases and the J segment 0 bases; nucleotides outside the gene matches: 9. The CDR3 reads CATSIRDRDLATNEKLFF. For the CDR3, the DNA is TGTGCCACCAGCATCCGGGACAGGGACCTTGCAACTAATGAAAAACTGTTTTTT.

The chain carries TRBV5-4 and TRBJ1-1, with D uncertain. The CDR3 has 12 amino acids. V was cut by 4 bases and J by 7 bases, with 11 bases left in between. Germline lookup yields CDR1 SGHNT and CDR2 YYREEE (reference sequence). CDR3 sequence: CASSLQSREAFF. CDR3 coding DNA: TGTGCCAGCAGCCTCCAGAGTCGTGAAGCTTTCTTT. Based on the CDR3 plus reference TRBV5-4 and TRBJ1-1, the full variable domain is ETGVTQSPTHLIKTRGQQVTLRCSSQSGHNTVSWYQQALGQGPQFIFQYYREEENGRGNFPPRFSGLQFPNYSSELNVNALELDDSALYLCASSLQSREAFFGQGTRLTVV.

The chain combines TRBV29-1 with TRBJ1-4, with 10 bases fitting TRBD1. This CDR3 is 13 amino acids long. Trimming at V came to 7 bases and at J to 7 bases, leaving 6 bases not matched to a gene. The germline CDR1 and CDR2 sequences are SQVTM and ANQGSEA. In nucleotides, the CDR3 is TGCAGCGGAATGGGACAGGGGATTGAAAAACTGTTTTTT. Amino acid sequence: CSGMGQGIEKLFF.

The V call is TRBV4-2, the J call TRBJ2-5; unclear D gene. This CDR3 region has 14 residues. Trimming took 0 bases from V and 1 from J, leaving 6 bases between them. Germline assignment: CDR1 LGHNA and CDR2 YNFKEQ. The CDR3 loop reads CASSQEGFQETQYF. As DNA, the CDR3 is TGTGCCAGCAGCCAAGAGGGTTTCCAAGAGACCCAGTACTTC.

The chain has TRBV19 and TRBJ1-2; D not resolved. Trimming pared 8 bases from V and 5 bases from J, leaving 21 bases between. The CDR3 spans 15 residues. Germline CDR1 LNHDA, CDR2 SQIVND (reference sequence). The CDR3 region has the DNA TGTGCCAGTGTAAGAACAGACGAGATAACTTATGGCTACACCTTC. It is translated as CASVRTDEITYGYTF.

This rearrangement joins TRBV10-3 to TRBJ2-1; 7 bases are shared with TRBD1. Germline values: CDR1 ENHRY, CDR2 SYGVKD. The CDR3 runs 16 residues. V was clipped by 2 bases and J by 4 bases; unmatched bases: 8. CDR3 loop: CAISEETGVPYNEQFF. CDR3 bases: TGTGCCATCAGTGAGGAAACAGGGGTCCCGTACAATGAGCAGTTCTTC.

The chain joins TRBV5-1 to TRBJ1-1; weak D call: TRBD1 (5 bases). This CDR3 region has 16 residues. V was cut by 0 bases and J by 0 bases, with 12 bases left in between. Germline V gene lookup returns CDR1 SGHRS and CDR2 YFSETQ. The CDR3 here is CASSLEVQGMNTEAFF. In DNA, the CDR3 is TGCGCCAGCAGCTTGGAGGTTCAGGGAATGAACACTGAAGCTTTCTTT.

The genes are TRBV7-6 and TRBJ2-1, with 8 bases aligning to TRBD2. V lost 5 bases and J lost 7; bases outside the gene matches: 7. Germline CDR1 and CDR2: SGHVS and FNYEAQ. CDR3 size: 14 residues. CDR3 in DNA: TGTGCCAGCAGCACCCCCGGGACTAGAAATGAGCAGTTCTTC. Translation gives CASSTPGTRNEQFF.

CDR3 in amino acids: CASSYGGQGKKEKLFF. In DNA form, the CDR3 reads TGTGCCAGCAGTTACGGGGGACAGGGGAAAAAGGAAAAACTGTTTTTT. The genes are TRBV6-5 and TRBJ1-4, with 10 bases fitting TRBD1. Per germline, CDR1 MNHEY and CDR2 SVGAGI. Losses at the gene ends were 2 bases for V and 8 bases for J; bases not matched to a gene: 8. This CDR3 contains 16 residues.

The V and J genes are TRBV9 and TRBJ2-2; 7 bases line up with TRBD1. Germline CDR1 reads SGDLS; CDR2 reads YYNGEE. There are 14 residues in the CDR3. J lost 2 bases, V lost 3 bases, and 1 base had no gene match. As DNA, the CDR3 is TGTGCCAGCAGCGGGGACAGAAACACCGGGGAGCTGTTTTTT. Translated: CASSGDRNTGELFF.

The V and J genes are TRBV9 and TRBJ2-3; D perhaps matches TRBD2 (6 bases). The CDR3 consists of 12 residues. V was clipped by 3 bases and J by 4 bases, with 6 bases between them. CDR1 SGDLS and CDR2 YYNGEE come from the germline V gene. The CDR3, as DNA: TGTGCCAGCAGCGCGGGGGCAGATACGCAGTATTTT. This codes for CASSAGADTQYF.

The chain joins TRBV4-1 to TRBJ1-4; 9 bases align to TRBD1. Germline V gene data show CDR1 as MGHRA and CDR2 as YSYEKL. The ends lost 4 bases at V and 6 bases at J; junction bases unmatched: 6. The CDR3 is 15 amino acids. Here the CDR3 DNA reads TGCGCCAGCAGCCGCCAGGGACAGGGTCATGAAAAACTGTTTTTT. Translated: CASSRQGQGHEKLFF.

The chain has TRBV7-9 and TRBJ1-2, with TRBD1 matching 7 bases. The CDR3 is 14 residues long. CDR1 is SEHNR and CDR2 is FQNEAQ in the germline V gene (reference sequence). The V and J ends lost 7 bases and 4 bases, in that order; junction bases with no gene match: 9. This CDR3 reads CASNRDSSPYGYTF. The CDR3 DNA reads TGTGCCAGCAACCGGGACAGTTCACCCTATGGCTACACCTTC.

The V call is TRBV9, the J call TRBJ1-3; 9 positions agree with TRBD1. Losses at the gene ends were 2 bases for V and 1 base for J; bases not matched to a gene: 7. Per the germline V gene, CDR1 is SGDLS and CDR2 is YYNGEE. This CDR3 comprises 17 residues. The CDR3 nucleotides read TGTGCCAGCAGCGTCACAGGGGGCAGGAGATCTGGAAACACCATATATTTT. It translates to CASSVTGGRRSGNTIYF.

DNA of the CDR3: TGTGCCAGTTGGGACAGGGAGAATGAAAAACTGTTTTTT. Translating gives CASWDRENEKLFF. The rearrangement uses TRBV19 and TRBJ1-4; 9 bases line up with TRBD1. The V and J ends lost 8 bases and 5 bases, in that order; junction bases with no gene match: 3. There are 13 residues in the CDR3. Germline V gives CDR1 LNHDA, CDR2 SQIVND (reference sequence).

The rearrangement uses TRBV27 and TRBJ1-1, with a possible D match to TRBD1 (6 bases). Germline loops: CDR1 MNHEY, CDR2 SMNVEV (reference sequence). CDR3 size: 15 residues. V lost 8 bases and J lost 4, with 20 bases in between. The CDR3 is CASRPREGHSTEAFF. The CDR3 DNA reads TGTGCCAGCCGCCCGAGGGAGGGACACAGCACTGAAGCTTTCTTT.

The rearrangement joins TRBV4-2 to TRBJ1-5; maybe TRBD1 (5 bases). The CDR3 has 18 amino acids. Germline loops: CDR1 LGHNA, CDR2 YNFKEQ. The V and J ends lost 3 bases and 0 bases respectively, with 18 bases between them. CDR3 coding DNA: TGTGCCAGCAGCCAGGACGACATGGGGGGGAATAGCAATCAGCCCCAGCATTTT. Protein: CASSQDDMGGNSNQPQHF.

The chain carries TRBV7-2 and TRBJ2-5; possibly TRBD2 for D (6 bases). Germline-derived CDR1 and CDR2 are SGHTA and FQGNSA. Trimming removed 5 bases at V and 3 bases at J, with 16 bases between. The CDR3 length is 15 residues. As DNA, the CDR3 is TGTGCCAGCAGCCGAGCGTTTCGGAGGGAAGAGACCCAGTACTTC. This gives the protein CASSRAFRREETQYF.

The chain is built from TRBV19 and TRBJ2-5; 8 bases map to TRBD2. With 4 bases clipped from V and 2 bases from J, the junction kept 0 bases outside the gene matches. The CDR3 has 13 residues. CDR1 and CDR2 (germline): LNHDA, SQIVND (reference sequence). The CDR3 sequence is CASSSGRQETQYF. The DNA of the CDR3 is TGTGCCAGTAGTAGCGGGAGGCAAGAGACCCAGTACTTC.

This chain connects TRBV25-1 to TRBJ2-7; D could derive from TRBD1 or TRBD2 (5 bases each). The CDR3 length is 16 residues. The V end was cut by 2 bases, the J end by 7 bases, with 21 bases between. Germline CDR1 and CDR2: MGHDK and SYGVNS. CDR3 nucleotide sequence: TGTGCCAGCAGTGAACCGGGGACGGGGAAATTGGTTGAGCAGTACTTC. Protein: CASSEPGTGKLVEQYF.

This chain connects TRBV5-8 to TRBJ2-7; the D gene is possibly TRBD2 (6 bases). Germline V gives CDR1 SGHTS, CDR2 YDEGEE. Trimming left V 0 bases short and J 3 bases short, with 7 bases between. There are 13 residues in the CDR3. In DNA form, the CDR3 reads TGTGCCAGCAGCTTGGGGGGGGTCTACGAGCAGTACTTC. Translation gives CASSLGGVYEQYF.

V usage is TRBV10-3 and J usage is TRBJ2-7; TRBD2 agrees at 7 bases. Trimming removed 3 bases from V and 1 base from J; junction bases left unmatched: 15. This CDR3 is 18 amino acids long. CDR1 and CDR2 (germline): ENHRY, SYGVKD. CDR3 bases: TGTGCCATCAGTGACCAGCCCGATAAACTAGCGATTTCCTACGAGCAGTACTTC. As protein: CAISDQPDKLAISYEQYF.

CDR3 residues: CASSFLQGVSYEQYF. Written as DNA, the CDR3 is TGTGCCAGCAGCTTCCTACAGGGGGTAAGCTACGAGCAGTACTTC. The gene calls are TRBV5-5 and TRBJ2-7; 8 nucleotides match TRBD1. Germline CDR1 SGHKS, CDR2 YYEKEE (reference sequence). V was pared by 2 bases and J by 3 bases, with 7 bases of the junction left unmatched. The CDR3 has 15 residues.

The V call is TRBV6-5, the J call TRBJ1-5; D gene ambiguous. From germline, CDR1 is MNHEY and CDR2 SVGAGI. Trimming shortened V by 6 bases and J by 4 bases, and 10 bases separated the two germline ends. This CDR3 has 13 residues. The CDR3 nucleotides are TGTGCCAGCAGCCCCGACGGGAATCAGCCCCAGCATTTT. This encodes CASSPDGNQPQHF.

The rearrangement links TRBV19 to TRBJ2-4; D gene unclear. Trimming took 0 bases from V and 2 from J, leaving 11 bases between them. This CDR3 comprises 16 residues. Germline lookup yields CDR1 LNHDA and CDR2 SQIVND (reference sequence). The CDR3: CASSIDGRLPKNIQYF. The CDR3, as DNA: TGTGCCAGTAGTATAGACGGACGATTGCCCAAAAACATTCAGTACTTC.

The DNA for the CDR3 is TGTGCCAGCAGTTTATTAGGGGGACTGCACTACACCGGGGAGCTGTTTTTT. Translation: CASSLLGGLHYTGELFF. The gene calls are TRBV28 and TRBJ2-2; D assignment may be TRBD1 or TRBD2 (6 bases each). CDR1 is MDHEN and CDR2 is SYDVKM in the germline V gene. With 1 base removed from V and 3 bases from J, the gap between germline ends came to 15 bases. The CDR3 totals 17 residues. The complete variable domain, with remaining parts taken from reference TRBV28 and TRBJ2-2, reads DVKVTQSSRYLVKRTGEKVFLECVQDMDHENMFWYRQDPGLGLRLIYFSYDVKMKEKGDIPEGYSVSREKKERFSLILESASTNQTSMYLCASSLLGGLHYTGELFFGEGSRLTVL.

The chain is built from TRBV13 and TRBJ2-5; no definite D call. V was trimmed by 8 bases and J by 5 bases, leaving 15 bases between them. CDR1 is PRHDT and CDR2 is FYEKMQ in the germline V gene (reference sequence). The CDR3 loop spans 13 amino acids. Here the CDR3 reads CASLSGGSETQYF. DNA of the CDR3: TGTGCCAGCCTGAGTGGTGGGTCGGAGACCCAGTACTTC.

The chain has TRBV19 and TRBJ1-5, with a tentative D call TRBD1 (5 bases). The CDR3 totals 16 residues. V was trimmed by 2 bases and J by 0 bases, leaving 11 bases between them. From germline, CDR1 is LNHDA and CDR2 SQIVND (reference sequence). CDR3 DNA: TGTGCCAGTAGTATAACGGCAGGGAATAGCAATCAGCCCCAGCATTTT. Residues: CASSITAGNSNQPQHF.